The rows below give T cell receptor beta chains drawn from one sample of a study of blood T cell repertoires in COVID-19. Data came from immunoSEQ multiplex PCR; TCRdb stores just in-frame clones and leaves some out. Of over 140,000 clones in the sample, roughly 73% were seen once. Sequenced sample: peripheral blood. These receptors originate from a woman between 45 and 65 years old with active or convalescent COVID-19. Each CDR3 is given with its conserved first and last residue. The order of the fields is J gene, clone size, D gene, V gene, CDR3 DNA, CDR3 protein. D genes are given only for firm matches. Clone sizes are given selectively: once, few, many, or a class where the clone is expanded.

>TRBJ1-4|.|.|TRBV4-1
TGCGCCAGCAGCACTAGCGGGGGGCTTGTTGAAAAACTGTTTTTT
CASSTSGGLVEKLFF
>TRBJ1-2|.|.|TRBV18
TGTGCCAGCTCCCCGTCACGTAGGGGCGACTATGGCTACACCTTC
CASSPSRRGDYGYTF
>TRBJ2-1|.|.|TRBV5-1
TGCGCCACCAACTTTAACAATGAGCAGTTCTTC
CATNFNNEQFF
>TRBJ1-1|.|.|TRBV19
TGTGCCAGTAGTATCATGACCGGAGCCACTGAAGCTTTCTTT
CASSIMTGATEAFF
>TRBJ2-1|.|TRBD2|TRBV4-2
TGTGCCAGCAGCCAGGGACTAGCGGGGGTTAAGTTCTTC
CASSQGLAGVKFF
>TRBJ2-7|.|TRBD1|TRBV6-5
TGTGCCAGTTCTCCGACAGGGGGCCCATACGAGCAGTACTTC
CASSPTGGPYEQYF
>TRBJ1-4|.|.|TRBV6-5
TGTGCCAGCAGACGAAAGGTAGAGGGCGAAAAACTGTTTTTT
CASRRKVEGEKLFF
>TRBJ2-3|.|.|TRBV7-2
TGTGCCAGCAGCCACCGGAGGGGGCGGGAGGCTAGCACAGATACGCAGTATTTT
CASSHRRGREASTDTQYF
>TRBJ1-6|.|.|TRBV9
TGTGCCAGCAGCGAAAGGGGGTCGGGTAATTCACCCCTCCACTTT
CASSERGSGNSPLHF
>TRBJ2-7|once|.|TRBV19
TGTGCCAGTAGTAAGGACACCTTCTACGAGCAGTACTTC
CASSKDTFYEQYF
>TRBJ2-7|.|TRBD1|TRBV14
TGTGCCAGCAGCCCGTTGGACAGGAACTACGAGCAGTACTTC
CASSPLDRNYEQYF
>TRBJ2-7|.|.|TRBV18
TGTGCCAGCTCACCTTCCGCTGGCACAACCTACGAGCAGTACTTC
CASSPSAGTTYEQYF
>TRBJ1-3|.|.|TRBV18
TGTGCCAGCTCAAACAGGGACACCATATATTTT
CASSNRDTIYF
>TRBJ1-5|.|.|TRBV19
TGTGCCAGTAGTATAGGGGCAGTTAGCAATCAGCCCCAGCATTTT
CASSIGAVSNQPQHF
>TRBJ2-3|.|.|TRBV13
TGTGCCAGCAGCTTAAAAGGGGGTCCTCTCTCGCAGTATTTT
CASSLKGGPLSQYF
>TRBJ1-3|.|.|TRBV7-9
TGTGCCAGCAGCTCGGGGTCCTCGTCAGGAAACACCATATATTTT
CASSSGSSSGNTIYF
>TRBJ1-5|.|TRBD1|TRBV29-1
TGCAGCGTGTCCCTGGGACAGGTAAATCAGCCCCAGCATTTT
CSVSLGQVNQPQHF
>TRBJ2-5|.|TRBD2|TRBV5-1
TGCGCCAGCAGCTTTAGTGGACTAGCGGGAATAGAGACCCAGTACTTC
CASSFSGLAGIETQYF
>TRBJ2-7|.|.|TRBV21-1
TGTGCCAGCAGCAAAGCGGGACTAGCGGGAGGGCCGCGTGAGCAGTACTTC
CASSKAGLAGGPREQYF
>TRBJ2-3|once|.|TRBV9
TGTGCCAGCAGCACACGCGGGGTGGATACGCAGTATTTT
CASSTRGVDTQYF
>TRBJ2-3|once|.|TRBV4-2
TGTGCCAGCAGCCCCCTTGTGCAGCAGGGGACAGATACGCAGTATTTT
CASSPLVQQGTDTQYF
>TRBJ1-4|.|.|TRBV6-5
TGTGCCAGCAGTTCCGGGAGAAAACTGTTTTTT
CASSSGRKLFF
>TRBJ2-7|.|.|TRBV9
TGTGCCAGCAGCGTATCTACAGGGACCTACGAGCAGTACTTC
CASSVSTGTYEQYF
>TRBJ1-5|.|.|TRBV7-9
TGTGCCAGCAGCTTGTCAGGGCCTCAGCCCCAGCATTTT
CASSLSGPQPQHF
>TRBJ2-1|.|TRBD1|TRBV19
TGTGCCAGTGGGACAGGGGGCCATGAGCAGTTCTTC
CASGTGGHEQFF
>TRBJ2-2|few|.|TRBV5-6
TGTGCCAGCAGCTTGCCCACGGGGACCGGGGAGCTGTTTTTT
CASSLPTGTGELFF
>TRBJ2-1|.|.|TRBV6-2/TRBV6-3
TGTGCCAGCACCCCCCAGGGGTTGGATGAGCAGTTCTTC
CASTPQGLDEQFF
>TRBJ2-1|once|TRBD2|TRBV29-1
TGCAGCGTCGGGACTAGCGGGTCCTACAATGAGCAGTTCTTC
CSVGTSGSYNEQFF